The 14 T cell receptor beta chains reported below all come from one sample, sequenced in a study of T cells expressing NK-cell markers (dated by TCRdb to 2020 to 2021). The method behind the library was 5' RACE. Sequencing took place on an Illumina HiSeq 2000. TCRdb reprocessed the reads into one record per CDR3 protein sequence, lacking DNA. This sample's records show about 390,000 distinct CDR3 sequences. Jointly, the top ten make up around a tenth of the sample. The sequenced sample consisted of blood T cells: a sorted CD56 or NKG2C T cell subset, CD4+ or CD8+ T cells, or bulk PBMC T cells (not recorded which). These receptors were obtained from a woman between 45 and 60 years old in good health. Donor details come from another sample of the same person, matched by shared clones.

V usage is TRBV5-4 and J usage is TRBJ2-7; the TCRdb call, TRBD1, lacks DNA for checking. Germline CDR1 SGHNT, CDR2 YYREEE (reference sequence). This CDR3 spans 14 amino acids. CDR3 region: CASSVQDSINEQYF.

The chain links TRBV24-1 to TRBJ1-1; TCRdb proposes TRBD1, but this gene call is untestable without DNA. This CDR3 has 15 amino acids. The germline V gene encodes CDR1 KGHDR and CDR2 SFDVKD. The CDR3 spells CATSDPGQGNTEAFF.

The J gene is TRBJ1-2, the V gene TRBV10-3. CDR3 length: 11 residues. Germline CDR1 ENHRY, CDR2 SYGVKD. The CDR3 loop reads CAIRTPLGYTF.

The chain joins TRBV3-1 to TRBJ1-5. CDR3 size: 14 residues. Germline-derived CDR1 and CDR2 are LGHDT and YNNKEL (reference sequence). This CDR3 is CASSPYMGDQPQHF.

Here the CDR3 reads CASSGAGEAYNEQFF. The chain couples TRBV27 to TRBJ2-1; as DNA is missing, the TRBD1 call by TCRdb cannot be tested. Germline V gene sequence: CDR1 MNHEY, CDR2 SMNVEV (reference sequence). The CDR3 totals 15 residues.

The CDR3 region is CASSLWGQGITDTQYF. The chain couples TRBV7-6 to TRBJ2-3; TCRdb's D call, TRBD1, is unchecked because there is no DNA. CDR3 length equals 16 residues. Germline-derived CDR1 and CDR2 are SGHVS and FNYEAQ.

The chain has TRBV4-1 and TRBJ1-3. CDR3 length: 15 residues. The V gene's germline CDR1 is MGHRA and CDR2 YSYEKL. Here the CDR3 reads CASSQPTARGNTIYF.

The V gene is TRBV5-5, the J gene TRBJ2-3. The germline V gene encodes CDR1 SGHKS and CDR2 YYEKEE (reference sequence). The CDR3 totals 14 residues. The CDR3 sequence is CASSNNTSTDTQYF.

The V call is TRBV18, the J call TRBJ1-1; no DNA is available, so the TRBD1 call from TCRdb remains unchecked. The CDR3 sequence is 14 residues long. Germline-derived CDR1 and CDR2 are KGHSH and LQKENI. The CDR3 sequence: CASSKRQGADEAFF.

V is TRBV11-1 and J is TRBJ2-1. Germline V gives CDR1 SGHAT, CDR2 FQDESV (reference sequence). This CDR3 contains 13 residues. The CDR3 loop is CASSAGEYNEQFF.

V and J are TRBV25-1 and TRBJ2-1; the TCRdb D gene call, TRBD1, has no DNA to confirm it. Germline-derived CDR1 and CDR2 are MGHDK and SYGVNS. This CDR3 has 19 residues. The CDR3 sequence: CASSSKGHTGVSSYNEQFF.

V gene TRBV11-2 combines with J gene TRBJ1-1. Germline V gene sequence: CDR1 SGHAT, CDR2 FQNNGV. The CDR3 is 16 residues long. CDR3 protein: CASSLFGGGANTEAFF.

V gene TRBV3-1 combines with J gene TRBJ2-5; without DNA, the TCRdb call of TRBD1 cannot be checked. The CDR3 spans 14 residues. Germline V lookup: CDR1 LGHDT, CDR2 YNNKEL (reference sequence). CDR3 sequence reads: CASSPGLGPVTQYF.

This chain joins TRBV12-3 or TRBV12-4 and TRBJ2-5; the TRBD2 assignment by TCRdb is unverifiable without DNA. This CDR3 comprises 16 residues. The CDR3 here is CASSRGLAGDEKTQYF.